The rows below give T cell receptor beta chains drawn from one sample of a study of blood T cell repertoires in COVID-19. Clones were read by immunoSEQ multiplex PCR, and TCRdb kept only the in-frame ones, dropping some. The table has 150,000 to 250,000 clones, just under 85% seen once. What was sequenced was peripheral blood. The source of these receptors is a human donor with acute or convalescent COVID-19. The donor label of this sample is uncertain. Both conserved end residues are part of each CDR3. Each record gives: D gene, J gene, V gene, clone size, CDR3 protein, CDR3 DNA. A D gene is named only where the DNA matches it firmly. Size is stated for part of the rows, as once, few or many counts, or as a class when the clone is expanded.

>NA|TRBJ2-3|TRBV28|NA
CASSHGGARGADTQYF
TGTGCCAGCAGTCATGGGGGAGCCAGGGGGGCAGATACGCAGTATTTT
>TRBD2|TRBJ2-1|TRBV5-1|NA
CASSKAGTSGSSSYNEQFF
TGCGCCAGCAGCAAAGCCGGGACTAGCGGGAGCAGCTCCTACAATGAGCAGTTCTTC
>NA|TRBJ1-1|TRBV11-2|NA
CASSLVGGKNTEAFF
TGTGCCAGCAGCTTAGTCGGGGGGAAGAACACTGAAGCTTTCTTT
>NA|TRBJ2-1|TRBV7-2|NA
CASSPGGSSSYNEQFF
TGTGCCAGCAGTCCCGGAGGGTCCAGCTCCTACAATGAGCAGTTCTTC
>NA|TRBJ1-3|TRBV27|NA
CASSLSAADSGNTIYF
TGTGCCAGCAGTTTATCAGCCGCCGACTCTGGAAACACCATATATTTT
>NA|TRBJ1-4|TRBV28|NA
CASSFRKTGRAEKLFF
TGTGCCAGCAGTTTTCGCAAAACAGGGAGGGCTGAAAAACTGTTTTTT
>TRBD1|TRBJ1-1|TRBV5-1|once
CASSSGQVMNTEAFF
TGCGCCAGCAGCTCCGGACAGGTTATGAACACTGAAGCTTTCTTT
>TRBD1|TRBJ1-5|TRBV6-2/TRBV6-3|few
CASSSTTAGTGDQPQHF
TGTGCCAGCAGTTCCACCACAGCGGGGACAGGGGATCAGCCCCAGCATTTT
>NA|TRBJ1-1|TRBV5-1|NA
CASSLGQIMNTEAFF
TGCGCCAGCAGCTTGGGACAGATCATGAACACTGAAGCTTTCTTT
>NA|TRBJ1-5|TRBV7-9|NA
CASSSGHSNQPQHF
TGTGCCAGCAGCTCGGGACACTCCAATCAGCCCCAGCATTTT
>TRBD2|TRBJ2-7|TRBV9|NA
CASSVVAGAFDEQYF
TGTGCCAGCAGCGTAGTAGCGGGAGCCTTCGACGAGCAGTACTTC
>NA|TRBJ1-1|TRBV6-5|NA
CASSSPGHPAFF
TGTGCCAGCAGTTCTCCGGGACACCCGGCTTTCTTT
>TRBD1|TRBJ2-1|TRBV5-1|NA
CASSLATGGYNEQFF
TGCGCCAGCAGCTTGGCGACAGGGGGCTACAATGAGCAGTTCTTC
>NA|TRBJ2-3|TRBV7-2|NA
CASSQFGGISTDTQYF
TGTGCCAGCAGCCAGTTCGGCGGGATAAGCACAGATACGCAGTATTTT
>NA|TRBJ1-5|TRBV30|NA
CAWSVRPSRGNQPQHF
TGTGCCTGGAGTGTACGTCCTTCCCGGGGCAATCAGCCCCAGCATTTT
>NA|TRBJ1-1|TRBV6-5|NA
CASLFLNTEAFF
TGTGCCAGCCTCTTCTTGAACACTGAAGCTTTCTTT
>NA|TRBJ2-7|TRBV10-3|NA
CAISESAYSSYEQYF
TGTGCCATCAGTGAGTCCGCCTACAGCTCCTACGAGCAGTACTTC
>TRBD1|TRBJ1-5|TRBV29-1|many
CSAGTGSQPQHF
TGCAGCGCCGGGACAGGGTCCCAGCCCCAGCATTTT
>NA|TRBJ1-2|TRBV19|NA
CASSIDRGGYTF
TGTGCCAGTAGTATAGATCGCGGAGGCTACACCTTC
>TRBD1|TRBJ1-3|TRBV16|NA
CASSQTGEGGNTIYF
TGTGCCAGCAGCCAAACAGGGGAAGGTGGAAACACCATATATTTT
>TRBD1|TRBJ1-3|TRBV7-2|NA
CASSPQGALSSGNTIYF
TGTGCCAGCAGCCCGCAGGGGGCTCTGAGCTCTGGAAACACCATATATTTT
>TRBD1|TRBJ2-7|TRBV7-6|NA
CASSLDDREYEQYF
TGTGCCAGCAGCTTAGACGACAGGGAATACGAGCAGTACTTC
>TRBD1|TRBJ1-2|TRBV27|NA
CASSQDRFYGYTF
TGTGCCAGCAGCCAGGACAGGTTCTATGGCTACACCTTC
>TRBD2|TRBJ2-5|TRBV9|NA
CASSVAAGAQETQYF
TGTGCCAGCAGCGTAGCAGCGGGGGCACAAGAGACCCAGTACTTC
>NA|TRBJ2-3|TRBV10-3|NA
CAIGDSGRTDTQYF
TGTGCCATCGGAGATAGCGGTCGCACAGATACGCAGTATTTT